Listed below are T cell receptor beta chains from one sample, sequenced in a study of CD8 T cells in Susac syndrome. MiXCR, applied by TCRdb to the immunoSEQ multiplex PCR reads, yields one record per CDR3 protein. The sample contains approximately 110,000 distinct CDR3 sequences, 80% to 95% of which appear only once. The sample taken for sequencing was CD8+ T cells from PBMCs. The receptors come from a human donor with multiple sclerosis. Each CDR3 is given with its conserved first and last residue. Fields, in order: J gene, clone size, D gene, V gene, CDR3 protein, CDR3 DNA. A D gene is named only where the DNA matches it firmly. Size tells how often a clone was seen (once, few, many) or the class of an expanded clone, and some rows leave it out.

TRBJ2-7,-,-,TRBV27,CASSWGPSYEQYF,TGTGCCAGCAGTTGGGGACCCTCCTACGAGCAGTACTTC
TRBJ1-2,-,TRBD1,TRBV24-1,CATSESGTGTSYGYTF,TGTGCCACCAGTGAGTCCGGGACAGGGACCAGTTATGGCTACACCTTC
TRBJ2-2,-,-,TRBV6-5,CASSSRGIANTGELSF,TGTGCCAGCAGTTCTCGGGGGATCGCGAACACCGGGGAGCTGTCTTTT
TRBJ2-3,-,TRBD1,TRBV7-9,CASSSLRGLSTDTQYF,TGTGCCAGCAGCTCGTTAAGGGGGCTCAGCACAGATACGCAGTATTTT
TRBJ2-4,few,TRBD2,TRBV14,CASSQASGSMNIQYF,TGTGCCAGCAGCCAGGCGAGCGGGAGTATGAACATTCAGTACTTC
TRBJ2-1,once,-,TRBV6-5,CASSYDRPEDGVDNEQFF,TGTGCCAGCAGCTACGACCGGCCGGAGGACGGAGTCGACAATGAGCAGTTCTTC
TRBJ1-4,-,-,TRBV9,CASSGSQGHEKLFF,TGTGCCAGCAGCGGATCTCAGGGACATGAAAAACTGTTTTTT
TRBJ2-1,-,TRBD2,TRBV3-1,CASSQGTASGEQFF,TGTGCCAGCAGCCAAGGGACGGCTAGCGGGGAGCAGTTCTTC
TRBJ1-3,few,-,TRBV7-9,CASSYPLRSIGNTIYF,TGTGCCAGCAGCTACCCGTTACGTTCGATCGGAAACACCATATATTTT
TRBJ2-3,-,TRBD1,TRBV28,CASYRGPADTQYF,TGTGCCAGCTACAGGGGCCCGGCAGATACGCAGTATTTT
TRBJ2-2,once,-,TRBV20-1,CSAPDYNTGELFF,TGCAGTGCCCCGGACTATAACACCGGGGAGCTGTTTTTT
TRBJ2-7,-,-,TRBV5-4,CASSLGAISYEQYF,TGTGCCAGCAGCTTGGGCGCGATCTCCTACGAGCAGTACTTC
TRBJ2-7,-,TRBD1,TRBV11-2,CASSLGTGEYEQYF,TGTGCCAGCAGCCTCGGGACAGGGGAATACGAGCAGTACTTC
TRBJ1-6,-,-,TRBV9,CASSESGGTGSPLHF,TGTGCCAGCAGCGAGAGTGGCGGAACCGGTTCACCCCTCCACTTT
TRBJ2-1,-,-,TRBV2,CARDRSRGGNEQFF,TGTGCCAGAGACCGAAGCAGGGGAGGGAATGAGCAGTTCTTC
TRBJ2-5,-,-,TRBV14,CASSQDWTEETQYF,TGTGCCAGCAGCCAAGATTGGACAGAAGAGACCCAGTACTTC
TRBJ1-6,-,-,TRBV7-8,CASSLEGTTYNSPLHF,TGTGCCAGCAGCTTAGAAGGGACAACTTATAATTCACCCCTCCACTTT
TRBJ2-2,-,-,TRBV9,CASSVSLSTGELFF,TGTGCCAGCAGCGTCAGCTTGAGCACCGGGGAGCTGTTTTTT
TRBJ2-1,-,-,TRBV27,CATSLFDEQFF,TGTGCCACCTCACTCTTCGATGAGCAGTTCTTC
TRBJ1-1,-,-,TRBV9,CASSVGRSTEAFF,TGTGCCAGCAGCGTAGGGCGGAGCACTGAAGCTTTCTTT
TRBJ2-1,-,TRBD1,TRBV10-3,CAIKLSTGGTGQFF,TGTGCCATCAAACTTTCGACAGGGGGTACCGGGCAGTTCTTC
TRBJ1-2,-,-,TRBV12-3/TRBV12-4,CASSLRKDGYTF,TGTGCCAGCAGTTTACGGAAGGACGGCTACACCTTC
TRBJ1-1,-,-,TRBV6-6,CASIVSMNTEAFF,TGTGCCAGCATTGTCAGCATGAACACTGAAGCTTTCTTT
TRBJ2-7,-,-,TRBV29-1,CSVEGDGSGEQYF,TGCAGCGTTGAAGGGGACGGTTCAGGCGAGCAGTACTTC
TRBJ1-1,-,-,TRBV7-8,CASSYGTGENTEAFF,TGTGCCAGCAGCTACGGGACGGGGGAGAACACTGAAGCTTTCTTT
TRBJ1-5,-,-,TRBV24-1,CATSDLMDNQPQHF,TGTGCCACCAGTGATTTGATGGACAATCAGCCCCAGCATTTT
TRBJ2-1,-,-,TRBV14,CASSQVGLRNEQFF,TGTGCCAGCAGCCAAGTGGGGCTACGCAATGAGCAGTTCTTC
TRBJ2-2,-,TRBD1,TRBV5-5,CASSLGTGIGELFF,TGTGCCAGCAGCTTAGGGACAGGGATCGGGGAGCTGTTTTTT
TRBJ2-4,-,-,TRBV23-1,CASRPWALAKNIQYF,TGCGCCAGCAGACCCTGGGCGCTAGCCAAAAACATTCAGTACTTC
TRBJ1-4,once,-,TRBV6-1,CASSELDFGEKLFF,TGTGCCAGCAGTGAGTTGGACTTCGGTGAAAAACTGTTTTTT
TRBJ2-1,-,-,TRBV30,CAWRGVHEQFF,TGTGCCTGGAGGGGGGTCCATGAGCAGTTCTTC